Detailed here is one T cell receptor (beta chain). No antigen is known for it. The input lacks base qualities; no much larger clone sits a single base away. In the ophthalmopathy patients, disease was moderately to severely active, with a Clinical Activity Score of 3 or more, a NOSPECS grade of 4 or more, and a duration of less than 3 months. Exclusion was applied to patients with uncontrolled infections, other autoimmune diseases, pregnancy or lactation. Diagnoses relied on clinical symptoms, serum thyroxine and TRAb, thyroid ultrasound and orbital computed tomography. PBMCs were separated from approximately 9.9 ml of fresh peripheral blood using Ficoll-Paque density gradient centrifugation. Total RNA was extracted with Trizol reagent, and quality was checked on an Agilent 2100 Bioanalyzer. These data originate in a study of T cells in Graves' hyperthyroidism and ophthalmopathy (dated by TCRdb to about 2019). Broadly, across the study: Peripheral blood was collected at initial diagnosis, before any treatment. To identify TCR V-J signatures that set the groups apart, the researchers used a discovery cohort of approximately 98 patients, made up of 43 with Graves' ophthalmopathy and about 59 with stable Graves' hyperthyroidism. Prospective prediction of ophthalmopathy was tested in an independent validation cohort of 18 to 20 hyperthyroidism patients and 17 patients who later progressed to ophthalmopathy. The 100 discovery patients were randomly split 7:3 into training and test sets. Thyroid tissue and blood T-cell repertoires from about 6 Graves' hyperthyroidism patients were also compared in the study. After blood sampling, hyperthyroidism patients were treated with methimazole at a starting dose of 30 mg daily, and ophthalmopathy patients were treated with high-dose intravenous methylprednisolone. The paper describes TCR Vbeta CDR3 sequencing of roughly 130 peripheral blood samples, made up of under 50 ophthalmopathy patients, 70 to 75 hyperthyroidism patients and roughly 17 progressor patients.

Overall study results and their limits: During validation, the model predicted progression to ophthalmopathy a median of about 5.9 months ahead of onset, with almost 71% sensitivity and roughly 75% specificity. Sample size was not statistically predetermined, and blinding of investigators to group allocation was not performed. In cross-validation, a model built on a 13 V-J signature told ophthalmopathy apart from stable hyperthyroidism with 85% to 90% sensitivity and about 81% specificity, and in testing the same model reached 80%/75%. Blood samples also contained most of the expanded thyroid clonotypes (frequency above 0.001), which suggests that blood repertoires may reflect thyroid immune responses.

Amplification of TCR beta CDR3 regions was carried out from RNA transcripts. The first round of RT-PCR for the TCR CDR3 was performed with the HTBI primer set and the Qiagen OneStep RT-PCR kit. Libraries were constructed in a second round of multiplex PCR, after which size selection and purification were carried out. The libraries were sequenced on an Illumina HiSeq2000 using paired-end 100 bp reads. As for the authors' bioinformatics: Raw data were processed with SOAPnuke, discarding reads with adapters, uncalled bases, mean Phred below 15, or no exact constant-primer or identifier match. COPE v1.2.5 was used to merge high-quality paired reads, and clonotypes were defined as unique nucleotide sequences. Clonotypes were aligned to IMGT TRBV, TRBD and TRBJ reference segments using MiTCR v1.1. The analysis was restricted to V-J combinations with a frequency above 0.0001, which together covered 99.2% of the repertoires. A TCS score was defined as the ratio between F50 (clonal expansion) and ExV (chaos), using BLOSUM62-based TCRdist between CDR3 peptides within each V-J. Welch's t-statistics and random forest reduced approximately 520 V-J features to 13, which were used in a naive Bayes classifier (R e1071). In TCRdb, the public reads were trimmed at Q25 with fastp and aligned with MiXCR, with productive beta chains retained. Rows are combined by CDR3 protein, so each entry shows the most common genes and DNA. TCRdb, not the authors, supplied the V and J calls. Present in this sample are about 590,000 distinct CDR3 sequences, about 14% of which were seen just once. The biggest ten clones account for more than 6% of the sample.

The sequenced sample was blood. The clonotype comes from a young woman with Graves' ophthalmopathy.

The base sequence is TGTGCCATAGCGAGGGACAGGTCCAACTATGGCTACACCTTC. Translated, it gives CAIARDRSNYGYTF. In this chain, TRBV10-3 is recombined with TRBJ1-2; 8 junctional bases match TRBD1. From cysteine to phenylalanine, the CDR3 is 14 amino acids long. The retained sequence is limited to the CDR3, 42 bases, with the frame set at the first base. The V end gives up 9 bases and the J end 2 bases, leaving 8 bases in the junction not matched to a gene. Based on the germline V gene, the CDR1 and CDR2 sequences are ENHRY and SYGVKD.